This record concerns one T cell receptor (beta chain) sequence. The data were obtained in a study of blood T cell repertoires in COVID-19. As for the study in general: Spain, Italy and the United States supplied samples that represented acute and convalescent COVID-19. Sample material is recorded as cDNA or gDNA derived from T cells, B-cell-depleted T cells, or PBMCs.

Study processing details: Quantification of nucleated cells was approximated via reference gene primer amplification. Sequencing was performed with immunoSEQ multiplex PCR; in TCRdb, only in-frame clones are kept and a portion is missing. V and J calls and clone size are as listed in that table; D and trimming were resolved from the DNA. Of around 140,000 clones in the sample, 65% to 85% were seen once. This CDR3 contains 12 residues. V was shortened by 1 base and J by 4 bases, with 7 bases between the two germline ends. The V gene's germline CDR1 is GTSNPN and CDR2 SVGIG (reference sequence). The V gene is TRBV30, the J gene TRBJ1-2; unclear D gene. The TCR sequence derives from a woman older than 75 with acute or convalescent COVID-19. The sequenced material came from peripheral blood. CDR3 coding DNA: TGTGCCTGGAGTGGAGGGAGCTATGGCTACACCTTC. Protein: CAWSGGSYGYTF.